This TCR beta chain was identified during a study of CD8+ T cells in alopecia areata. The wider study: Dosing spanned 6 to 18 months on tofacitinib, then 6 months off drug. Study-wide results and caveats: The study found higher clonality in lesional than normal scalp, especially in alopecia totalis/universalis. Persistence of many expanded lesional clones was seen in scalp and blood during tofacitinib.

cDNA serving as the sequencing template came from extracted, reverse transcribed RNA. Libraries were prepared by immunoSEQ multiplex PCR; TCRdb keeps only in-frame clonotypes and omits some of them. Found here are about 140,000 clones, 86% of them singletons; the top ten hold around 14%. This clone was seen once. Its antigen is unidentified. V was trimmed by 7 bases and J by 9 bases, leaving 11 bases between them. This CDR3 is 11 amino acids long. Germline CDR1 MNHEY, CDR2 SMNVEV (reference sequence). Treatment denoted: oral pan-JAK inhibitor, 5-10 mg twice daily. The clonotype originates from a human donor with alopecia areata. The V and J genes are TRBV27 and TRBJ2-3; D is unclear. This material consisted of CD8+ T cells sorted from blood, taken at week 4, from a patient treated with tofacitinib. CDR3 region: CASKSVLTQYF. CDR3 bases: TGTGCCAGCAAGTCGGTTCTGACGCAGTATTTT.